This T cell receptor (beta chain) was captured by sequencing in a study of T cells after somatic rescue of genetic block. TCRdb's table, derived via immunoSEQ multiplex PCR, lists solely in-frame clones and lacks some. Altogether over 8,000 clones are present, roughly 76% being singletons, with the ten largest covering about 25%. Trimming took off 10 bases at V and 5 bases at J, with 18 bases between the two ends. The germline V gene encodes CDR1 LNHDA and CDR2 SQIVND (reference sequence). The CDR3 spans 13 residues. Material: peripheral blood mononuclear cells (PBMCs). The chain employs TRBV19 and TRBJ2-7, with a weak D call TRBD2 (6 bases). This TCR came from a boy younger than 18. The chain's CDR3 is CATQSPGRNEQYF. As DNA, the CDR3 is TGTGCCACCCAATCCCCTGGGAGGAACGAGCAGTACTTC.